This section outlines one T cell receptor beta chain sequence together with its context. Its target is unknown. This sample is drawn from a study of long-term antiretroviral therapy in people with HIV. Assay version v3.0 of immunoSEQ was used, and it was run at survey level. Per sample, sequencing targeted 40,000-50,000 T-cell genomes. Profiling relied on immunoSEQ multiplex PCR, and the TCRdb table lists in-frame clones only, not all of them. The sample lists tens of thousands of clones; 75% to 85% were seen once. Whole-study results and caveats: Collection of the blood, which took place between about 2003 and 2018, possibly occurred under older ART regimens.

This CDR3 is built from 13 residues. In germline, CDR1 is GTSNPN, CDR2 SVGIG (reference sequence). Between the trimmed V and J ends, which lost 5 bases and 2 bases, there was a span of 12 bases. Sequenced material: unsorted PBMCs, taken 3 years after starting antiretroviral therapy. The clonotype comes from a man aged 45-60 years with HIV. The rearrangement joins TRBV30 to TRBJ1-1, with D perhaps matching TRBD1 (5 bases). The CDR3: CAWVRGLNTEAFF. CDR3 bases: TGTGCCTGGGTCCGGGGGTTAAACACTGAAGCTTTCTTT.